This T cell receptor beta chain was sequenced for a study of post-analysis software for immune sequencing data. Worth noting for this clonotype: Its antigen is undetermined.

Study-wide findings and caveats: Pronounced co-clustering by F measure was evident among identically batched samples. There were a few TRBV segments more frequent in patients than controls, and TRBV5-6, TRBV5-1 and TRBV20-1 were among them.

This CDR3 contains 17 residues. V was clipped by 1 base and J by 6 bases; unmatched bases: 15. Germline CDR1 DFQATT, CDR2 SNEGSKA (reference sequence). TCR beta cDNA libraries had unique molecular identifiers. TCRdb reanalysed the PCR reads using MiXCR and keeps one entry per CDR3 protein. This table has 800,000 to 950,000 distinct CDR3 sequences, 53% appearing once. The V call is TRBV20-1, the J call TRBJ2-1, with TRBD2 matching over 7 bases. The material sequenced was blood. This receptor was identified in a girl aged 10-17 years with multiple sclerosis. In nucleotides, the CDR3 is TGCAGTGCTAGAGCATCGGGAGGAATTCCGCCCAGCAATGAGCAGTTCTTC. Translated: CSARASGGIPPSNEQFF.